The clone carrying this T cell receptor beta chain has just a few counts. Its antigen is unknown. This record belongs to a study of T cells in Graves' hyperthyroidism and ophthalmopathy. Study-wide findings and caveats: The model predicted ophthalmopathy a median approximately seven months before onset.

From RNA transcripts, TCR beta CDR3 regions were amplified. RT-PCR in the first round (using the HTBI primer set) targeted the TCR CDR3. TCRdb re-called the multiplex PCR reads through MiXCR, storing one row per CDR3 protein. In the table there are approximately 430,000 distinct CDR3 sequences, roughly 15% of which are singletons. CDR1 and CDR2 (germline): LNHDA, SQIVND (reference sequence). V lost 6 bases, J lost 5 bases, and 11 bases lay in between. This CDR3 comprises 13 residues. Using about 10 ml of fresh peripheral blood, PBMCs were prepared. The gene calls are TRBV19 and TRBJ1-5; possible D gene TRBD1, 5 bases. Sequences were obtained from blood. This TCR derives from a man aged 18 to 30 with Graves' ophthalmopathy. CDR3 bases: TGTGCCAGTAGGACAGATGGCGATCAGCCCCAGCATTTT. It codes for CASRTDGDQPQHF.